This T cell receptor beta chain was recovered during a study of T cells in localized non-small cell lung cancer. Sequenced by immunoSEQ multiplex PCR; TCRdb stores in-frame clones only, minus some. The repertoire includes tens of thousands of clones, about 87% of them detected once, and around 2.8% sits in the top ten. Concerning this clone: Antigen specificity is unknown.

Findings of the study overall: Because sequencing included only one region (of the tumor), heterogeneity remains possible. Exceeding tumor, uninvolved adjacent lung had the highest T cell clonality. A median of about 54 of the top 100 tumor clones appeared in adjacent lung, which was paired and uninvolved.

Germline-derived CDR1 and CDR2 are MNHNY and SVGAGI (reference sequence). There are 15 residues in the CDR3. V gave up 4 bases and J gave up 5 bases; unmatched junction bases: 7. The clonotype comes from a woman aged 40-69 years with stage I lung adenocarcinoma. The J gene is TRBJ1-5, the V gene TRBV6-6; 8 nucleotides match TRBD1. The material was peripheral blood, obtained before any cancer treatment. The CDR3: CASSSATGADQPQHF. CDR3 coding DNA: TGTGCCAGCAGTTCCGCGACAGGGGCTGATCAGCCCCAGCATTTT.